The sample holds a few counts of the clone carrying this TCR beta chain. What it binds is not known. The sequenced patients had an expansion of CD8+CD57+ cells seen by flow cytometry. The sample belongs to a study of CD8+CD57+ T cells in acquired aplastic anemia. Background on the study: DNA from sorted CD4+ and CD8+ cells averaged about 3.2 ug.

The CDR3 runs to 12 residues. Looked up from germline, CDR1 is DFQATT and CDR2 is SNEGSKA (reference sequence). V dropped 3 bases and J dropped 4 bases, with 8 bases sitting between them. Findings and limits, study-wide: The study identified under 30 CD8+ CDR3 sequences shared by patients and controls.

Researchers used genomic DNA as the template to profile TCR beta VDJ and CDR3. TCRdb re-analysed the reads in MiXCR, keeping a single row per CDR3 protein. The sample lists over 150,000 distinct CDR3 sequences, 48% occurring once. The origin of this receptor is a human donor with aplastic anemia. The chain is built from TRBV20-1 and TRBJ2-3, with D uncertain. Source material: sorted CD4+, CD8+, or CD8+CD57+ T cells (not recorded which) from PBMCs. The CDR3 loop is CSARISPDTQYF. For the CDR3, the DNA is TGCAGTGCTAGGATTAGTCCAGATACGCAGTATTTT.